The rows below give T cell receptor beta chains drawn from one sample of a study of T-cell memory formation after mild COVID-19. TCRdb redid the calling of the 5' RACE reads with MiXCR, one entry per CDR3 protein. The sample carries 200,000 to 300,000 distinct CDR3 sequences, around 15% recorded once. Material for sequencing was PBMCs or a T cell subset sorted from them (not recorded which). These receptors were obtained from a man aged 18 to 29 who had mild COVID-19 (a few samples of this study predate the infection). Cell type and time point are not known. Each CDR3 is given without its conserved first and last residue. The order of the fields is V gene, J gene, CDR3 protein.

TRBV5-1	TRBJ2-5	ASSPDGQGRETQY
TRBV6-5	TRBJ2-5	ASSLTPGLGGETQY
TRBV5-5	TRBJ2-5	ASSSNRGSQETQY
TRBV20-1	TRBJ2-1	SASVQGALYNEQF
TRBV9	TRBJ2-4	ASSLGDRGFNIQY
TRBV5-1	TRBJ2-7	ASSLSRSYEQY
TRBV7-9	TRBJ2-2	ASSRGQGAGELF
TRBV12-3/TRBV12-4	TRBJ1-5	ASSMYRTDYQPQH
TRBV27	TRBJ1-2	ASSLLGQGDGYT
TRBV5-4	TRBJ1-2	ASSSQGATLYGYT
TRBV4-2	TRBJ1-1	ASSQEREDTEAF
TRBV28	TRBJ1-3	ASRTSSSGNTIY
TRBV7-9	TRBJ2-1	ASKDRGEEQF
TRBV20-1	TRBJ1-6	SARSYRIRVFNSPLH